Listed below are T cell receptor beta chains from one sample, sequenced in a study of blood T cell repertoires in COVID-19. Sequenced by immunoSEQ multiplex PCR; TCRdb stores in-frame clones only, minus some. Among around 300,000 clones listed, around four fifths were seen once. The specimen sequenced was peripheral blood. Source of these receptors: a man aged 25 to 45 with active or convalescent COVID-19. CDR3s include the opening cysteine and the closing phenylalanine or tryptophan. The D gene is left open where the match is weak. Clone size is shown for a subset of rows, as once, few, many or a class of expanded clone.

>TRBV3-1/TRBV3-2|NA|TRBJ1-1|once
CASSPGQPYEAFF
TGTGCCAGCAGCCCAGGACAGCCTTATGAAGCTTTCTTT
>TRBV10-1|TRBD2|TRBJ2-7|NA
CASSEGLAGSPSSYEQYF
TGCGCCAGCAGTGAGGGACTAGCGGGTTCTCCAAGCTCCTACGAGCAGTACTTC
>TRBV4-1|TRBD2|TRBJ2-3|once
CASSQGAGTSRTDTQYF
TGCGCCAGCAGCCAAGGAGCCGGGACTAGCAGAACAGATACGCAGTATTTT
>TRBV28|TRBD2|TRBJ2-1|NA
CASTPPTSGSNEQFF
TGTGCCAGCACGCCTCCCACTAGCGGGAGCAATGAGCAGTTCTTC
>TRBV7-2|NA|TRBJ2-5|NA
CASSLSAGSPGETQYF
TGTGCCAGCAGCTTATCGGCTGGCTCACCAGGGGAGACCCAGTACTTC
>TRBV9|NA|TRBJ2-5|NA
CASSVTGQVGETQYF
TGTGCCAGCAGCGTAACGGGACAAGTCGGGGAGACCCAGTACTTC
>TRBV4-1|NA|TRBJ1-3|NA
CASSQLSGNTIYF
TGCGCCAGCAGCCAACTCTCTGGAAACACCATATATTTT
>TRBV11-2|TRBD1|TRBJ2-7|NA
CASSSKGQSLRNEQYF
TGTGCCAGCAGCTCAAAGGGACAGTCCTTGAGGAACGAGCAGTACTTC
>TRBV6-1|TRBD1|TRBJ2-7|NA
CASSEGTGGLGQYF
TGTGCCAGCAGTGAAGGGACAGGGGGCCTAGGGCAGTACTTC
>TRBV7-3|TRBD1|TRBJ2-7|NA
CASSPGTVGEQYF
TGTGCCAGCAGCCCAGGGACAGTAGGGGAGCAGTACTTC
>TRBV9|TRBD2|TRBJ2-6|NA
CASSRRWETSGRTGANVLTF
TGTGCCAGCAGCCGGCGATGGGAGACTAGCGGGAGGACTGGGGCCAACGTCCTGACTTTC
>TRBV4-2|NA|TRBJ2-1|NA
CASSQDLEWGPKNEQFF
TGTGCCAGCAGCCAAGATCTCGAGTGGGGGCCTAAAAATGAGCAGTTCTTC
>TRBV12-5|TRBD1|TRBJ1-2|NA
CASGLQGGRYGYTF
TGTGCTAGTGGCCTCCAAGGGGGCAGGTATGGCTACACCTTC
>TRBV4-3|NA|TRBJ1-6|NA
CASSVEGSESSPLHF
TGCGCCAGCAGCGTAGAAGGAAGCGAGAGCTCACCCCTCCACTTT
>TRBV2|NA|TRBJ2-3|NA
CASSELGGLVSTDTQYF
TGTGCCAGCAGTGAACTGGGGGGGCTAGTTAGCACAGATACGCAGTATTTT
>TRBV30|NA|TRBJ1-1|NA
CAWSLFLVGPADTEAFF
TGTGCCTGGAGTTTATTCCTTGTCGGTCCTGCGGACACTGAAGCTTTCTTT
>TRBV18|TRBD2|TRBJ2-7|NA
CASSPTSGTPYEQYF
TGTGCCAGCTCACCCACTAGCGGGACCCCCTACGAGCAGTACTTC
>TRBV11-3|NA|TRBJ1-1|NA
CASSLDRDTEAFF
TGTGCCAGCAGCTTAGATCGAGACACTGAAGCTTTCTTT
>TRBV14|TRBD1|TRBJ1-4|NA
CASSQNRGWEKLFF
TGTGCCAGCAGCCAGAACAGGGGTTGGGAAAAACTGTTTTTT
>TRBV9|TRBD2|TRBJ2-3|NA
CASSVVGGAADTQYF
TGTGCCAGCAGCGTAGTCGGGGGGGCTGCAGATACGCAGTATTTT
>TRBV9|TRBD1|TRBJ1-4|NA
CASRGQGEKLFF
TGTGCCAGCAGAGGACAGGGCGAAAAACTGTTTTTT
>TRBV20-1|NA|TRBJ1-1|NA
CSARTDREAFF
TGCAGTGCCAGGACTGACAGGGAAGCTTTCTTT
>TRBV11-3|NA|TRBJ1-1|few
CASSLSWNTEAFF
TGTGCCAGCAGCTTAAGCTGGAACACTGAAGCTTTCTTT
>TRBV10-3|NA|TRBJ2-5|NA
CAISEWQNQETQYF
TGTGCCATCAGTGAGTGGCAGAACCAAGAGACCCAGTACTTC
>TRBV7-3|TRBD2|TRBJ2-1|few
CASSSSLAGLGNEQFF
TGTGCCAGCAGCTCTTCGCTAGCGGGATTAGGCAATGAGCAGTTCTTC
>TRBV4-1|NA|TRBJ1-1|NA
CASSPGPSMNTEAFF
TGCGCCAGCAGCCCAGGGCCGAGTATGAACACTGAAGCTTTCTTT
>TRBV5-4|TRBD2|TRBJ2-1|NA
CASSGFFGRGGEQFF
TGTGCCAGCAGCGGATTCTTCGGGAGGGGAGGTGAGCAGTTCTTC
>TRBV5-4|NA|TRBJ1-2|NA
CASSFRTVNYGYTF
TGTGCCAGCAGCTTTCGGACAGTCAACTATGGCTACACCTTC
>TRBV18|TRBD1|TRBJ2-1|once
CASSITGGSGEQFF
TGTGCCAGCTCCATTACAGGGGGCTCCGGTGAGCAGTTCTTC
>TRBV4-1|TRBD2|TRBJ2-1|NA
CASSQGPTGLAGRSEQFF
TGCGCCAGCAGCCAAGGACCGACGGGACTAGCGGGGCGGAGTGAGCAGTTCTTC
>TRBV14|TRBD1|TRBJ1-2|NA
CASSRDRGNYGYTF
TGTGCCAGCAGCCGGGACAGGGGGAACTATGGCTACACCTTC
>TRBV15|TRBD2|TRBJ2-5|NA
CATSRDRGIAGETQYF
TGTGCCACCAGCAGAGATCGAGGGATAGCGGGAGAGACCCAGTACTTC
>TRBV3-1/TRBV3-2|TRBD2|TRBJ2-5|NA
CASSLSGGLGTQYF
TGTGCCAGCAGCCTTAGCGGGGGGCTCGGGACCCAGTACTTC
>TRBV3-1/TRBV3-2|NA|TRBJ2-7|NA
CASSQYSRGREQYF
TGTGCCAGCAGCCAATATTCTCGGGGAAGAGAGCAGTACTTC
>TRBV7-3|NA|TRBJ2-2|NA
CASSSRSGTGELFF
TGTGCCAGCAGTTCCCGGTCGGGCACCGGGGAGCTGTTTTTT
>TRBV19|TRBD1|TRBJ2-5|NA
CASSVNGQGWETQYF
TGTGCCAGTAGTGTAAACGGACAGGGTTGGGAGACCCAGTACTTC
>TRBV5-4|TRBD2|TRBJ2-7|NA
CASSFWSLAGVLSYEQYF
TGTGCCAGCAGCTTCTGGTCACTAGCGGGGGTTTTATCCTACGAGCAGTACTTC
>TRBV4-3|TRBD2|TRBJ2-4|once
CASTPGPAGGAKNIQYF
TGCGCCAGTACTCCTGGGCCAGCGGGGGGGGCCAAAAACATTCAGTACTTC
>TRBV5-1|NA|TRBJ1-1|NA
CASSLVAEGMNTEAFF
TGCGCCAGCAGCTTGGTGGCCGAGGGCATGAACACTGAAGCTTTCTTT
>TRBV7-2|NA|TRBJ1-5|few
CASSATGFDGNQPQHF
TGTGCCAGCAGCGCAACAGGGTTTGACGGCAATCAGCCCCAGCATTTT
>TRBV5-5|NA|TRBJ1-2|NA
CASSAGYIYGYTF
TGTGCCAGCAGCGCAGGTTACATCTATGGCTACACCTTC
>TRBV29-1|NA|TRBJ2-1|NA
CSVGADNEQFF
TGCAGCGTGGGGGCCGACAATGAGCAGTTCTTC
>TRBV27|NA|TRBJ1-1|NA
CASSLKWQSTEAFF
TGTGCCAGCAGTTTGAAGTGGCAGTCCACTGAAGCTTTCTTT
>TRBV3-1/TRBV3-2|TRBD2|TRBJ2-5|NA
CASSRRLAGGGGRETQYF
TGTGCCAGCAGCCGAAGACTAGCGGGAGGAGGCGGTCGGGAGACCCAGTACTTC
>TRBV15|TRBD2|TRBJ2-1|NA
CATSRDIGGEYNEQFF
TGTGCCACCAGCAGAGATATTGGGGGGGAATACAATGAGCAGTTCTTC